This TCR beta chain was retrieved from a study of Ad26.COV2.S vaccination and SARS-CoV-2 variants. At the level of the study: In the COV1001 trial, the donor was in the Ad26.COV2.S arm. Recipients of Ad26.COV2.S got it intramuscularly, once or twice 56 days apart.

About this clone: Its antigen is not known.

V shed 0 bases and J shed 3 bases, with 12 bases lying between them. The V gene's germline CDR1 is SNHLY and CDR2 FYNNEI. The CDR3 length is 16 residues. Measured with immunoSEQ multiplex PCR; TCRdb has only the in-frame clones, and not every one. The data show about 320,000 clones, roughly 86% seen once. As to treatment: roughly 19 received Ad26.COV2.S at low or high dose, single or two shots; about 5 received placebo; per-sample allocation not given. The samples were gathered on day 63 after the first injection of vaccine or placebo. Immunization relied on an Ad26 vector, which expressed Wuhan-strain SARS-CoV-2 spike. Findings of the study overall: A substantial breadth of spike-specific CD8+ and CD4+ T cell responses after vaccination has been reported.

The chain combines TRBV2 with TRBJ2-4, with a possible D match to TRBD1 (6 bases). Specimen: peripheral blood, collected in a trial of Ad26.COV2.S vaccine versus placebo. The clonotype was recovered from a person between 18 and 65 years old who received the Ad26.COV2.S COVID-19 vaccine or a placebo. The CDR3 loop reads CASSEAGAGVKNIQYF. In nucleotides, the CDR3 is TGTGCCAGCAGTGAAGCGGGGGCAGGCGTCAAAAACATTCAGTACTTC. Filled out from reference TRBV2 and TRBJ2-4, the complete variable domain reads EPEVTQTPSHQVTQMGQEVILRCVPISNHLYFYWYRQILGQKVEFLVSFYNNEISEKSEIFDDQFSVERPDGSNFTLKIRSTKLEDSAMYFCASSEAGAGVKNIQYFGAGTRLSVL.